The rows below give T cell receptor beta chains drawn from one sample of a study of Ad26.COV2.S vaccination and SARS-CoV-2 variants. Some clones are missing from TCRdb's copy, which holds only in-frame ones; the method was immunoSEQ multiplex PCR. The sample has approximately 340,000 clones, about 88% seen once. The input for sequencing was peripheral blood, taken in a trial of Ad26.COV2.S vaccine versus placebo. These receptors were collected from a person aged 18-60 years who received the Ad26.COV2.S COVID-19 vaccine or a placebo. Each CDR3 is given with its conserved first and last residue. A D gene is named only where the DNA matches it firmly. The size field is filled for only some rows; it gives once, few, many or a size class.

TRBJ2-6,TRBV11-2,NA,NA,CASSSIAGANVLTF,TGTGCCAGCAGCTCAATAGCTGGGGCCAACGTCCTGACTTTC
TRBJ1-4,TRBV6-6,NA,TRBD1,CASRGDRGSRNEKLFF,TGTGCCAGCAGGGGGGACAGGGGCTCCCGGAATGAAAAACTGTTTTTT
TRBJ2-1,TRBV7-2,NA,TRBD2,CASSLVLAGPQQFF,TGTGCCAGCAGCTTAGTCCTAGCGGGACCCCAGCAGTTCTTC
TRBJ1-3,TRBV6-5,NA,TRBD1,CASSYAVGTGGNTIYF,TGTGCCAGCAGCTACGCGGTTGGGACAGGGGGAAACACCATATATTTT
TRBJ2-7,TRBV7-9,NA,NA,CASSQGGLYEQYF,TGTGCCAGCAGCCAGGGGGGACTCTACGAGCAGTACTTC
TRBJ2-7,TRBV5-1,NA,TRBD1,CASSPGTGRLRQYF,TGCGCCAGCAGTCCCGGGACAGGGCGCCTCCGGCAGTACTTC
TRBJ2-3,TRBV5-4,NA,NA,CASSSTTGAADTQYF,TGTGCCAGCAGCTCCACCACCGGGGCCGCAGATACGCAGTATTTT
TRBJ1-1,TRBV6-5,NA,TRBD1,CASSPDRATTEAFF,TGTGCCAGCAGTCCAGACAGGGCTACCACTGAAGCTTTCTTT
TRBJ2-3,TRBV4-3,NA,NA,CASSQAPSSESTQYF,TGCGCCAGCAGCCAAGCCCCCTCTAGCGAAAGTACGCAGTATTTT
TRBJ2-2,TRBV2,NA,NA,CASNPEWQTGELFF,TGTGCCAGCAATCCGGAGTGGCAGACCGGGGAGCTGTTTTTT
TRBJ2-6,TRBV29-1,NA,NA,CSVTRHPTGANVLTF,TGCAGCGTCACACGACACCCTACTGGGGCCAACGTCCTGACTTTC
TRBJ2-5,TRBV4-1,NA,NA,CASSQGPQETQYF,TGCGCCAGCAGCCAAGGCCCCCAGGAGACCCAGTACTTC
TRBJ2-7,TRBV29-1,NA,NA,CSCYGSGNYEQYF,TGCAGCTGTTACGGGTCAGGGAATTACGAGCAGTACTTC
TRBJ2-7,TRBV23-1,NA,TRBD1,CASKRDRGQYEQYF,TGCGCCAGCAAAAGGGACAGGGGGCAATACGAGCAGTACTTC
TRBJ1-1,TRBV27,NA,NA,CASGRNIETEAFF,TGTGCCAGCGGGCGGAATATTGAAACTGAAGCTTTCTTT
TRBJ2-5,TRBV5-8,few,TRBD1,CASSQLPGQGQETQYF,TGTGCCAGCAGCCAGCTTCCCGGACAGGGCCAAGAGACCCAGTACTTC
TRBJ2-1,TRBV7-2,NA,TRBD2,CASSQEQRGADNEQFF,TGTGCCAGCAGCCAAGAACAGCGGGGGGCAGACAATGAGCAGTTCTTC
TRBJ1-4,TRBV6-2/TRBV6-3,NA,NA,CASSYRTPSLRNEKLFF,TGTGCCAGCAGTTACCGAACACCATCTCTTCGGAATGAAAAACTGTTTTTT
TRBJ1-2,TRBV12-3/TRBV12-4,NA,NA,CASSLAGNYGYTF,TGTGCCAGCAGTTTAGCAGGGAACTATGGCTACACCTTC
TRBJ1-2,TRBV11-3,NA,NA,CASSLEGTSPYGYTF,TGTGCCAGCAGCTTAGAAGGTACCTCACCCTATGGCTACACCTTC
TRBJ1-6,TRBV7-9,NA,TRBD1,CASSLLDRGLGSPLHF,TGTGCCAGCAGCCTACTGGACAGGGGGCTAGGATCACCCCTCCACTTT
TRBJ2-5,TRBV7-2,NA,NA,CASSFRSTGSQKTQYF,TGTGCCAGCAGCTTCCGTTCGACGGGAAGTCAGAAGACCCAGTACTTC
TRBJ1-6,TRBV19,NA,NA,CASNTDRDSPLHF,TGTGCCAGTAATACCGACAGAGATTCACCCCTCCACTTT
TRBJ1-1,TRBV7-7,few,NA,CASSLGTGTEAFF,TGTGCCAGCAGCTTAGGGACGGGAACTGAAGCTTTCTTT
TRBJ2-3,TRBV18,NA,NA,CASSPLALDTQYF,TGTGCCAGCTCACCACTGGCCCTAGATACGCAGTATTTT
TRBJ1-3,TRBV12-5,once,NA,CASGLVLDRRVGNTIYF,TGTGCTAGTGGTTTGGTACTCGACAGGAGGGTCGGAAACACCATATATTTT
TRBJ2-5,TRBV9,NA,TRBD2,CASSATSGKQETQYF,TGTGCCAGCAGCGCCACTAGCGGGAAGCAAGAGACCCAGTACTTC
TRBJ1-4,TRBV2,NA,NA,CASSLQGEREKLFF,TGTGCCAGCAGTCTACAGGGAGAGAGAGAAAAACTGTTTTTT
TRBJ2-3,TRBV6-5,once,NA,CASSYGPPTDTQYF,TGTGCCAGCAGTTACGGACCCCCCACAGATACGCAGTATTTT
TRBJ2-1,TRBV6-5,NA,TRBD2,CASGGGPGPGEQFF,TGTGCCAGCGGCGGGGGGCCCGGGCCGGGGGAGCAGTTCTTC
TRBJ2-2,TRBV3-1/TRBV3-2,NA,TRBD2,CASSQDGTGGDTGELFF,TGTGCCAGCAGCCAAGATGGGACGGGAGGGGACACCGGGGAGCTGTTTTTT
TRBJ2-7,TRBV12-3/TRBV12-4,NA,NA,CASSLLGVEQYF,TGTGCCAGCAGTTTACTGGGGGTTGAGCAGTACTTC
TRBJ1-2,TRBV2,NA,NA,CASKPQAGNTNYGYTF,TGTGCCAGCAAGCCTCAAGCGGGGAATACTAACTATGGCTACACCTTC
TRBJ1-4,TRBV5-1,NA,NA,CASSEDGNEKLFF,TGCGCCAGCAGCGAGGACGGGAATGAAAAACTGTTTTTT
TRBJ2-7,TRBV7-8,NA,NA,CASSHPVGVKYEQYF,TGTGCCAGCAGCCACCCGGTAGGGGTCAAATACGAGCAGTACTTC
TRBJ2-1,TRBV10-3,NA,TRBD1,CAIRGTTGADNEQFF,TGTGCCATCAGGGGTACGACAGGGGCGGACAATGAGCAGTTCTTC
TRBJ2-3,TRBV19,once,TRBD1,CASSIDDRVRTDTQYF,TGTGCCAGTAGTATAGACGACAGGGTTAGGACAGATACGCAGTATTTT
TRBJ2-3,TRBV28,NA,TRBD2,CASRRLAGEGADTQYF,TGTGCCAGCAGAAGACTAGCGGGAGAGGGGGCAGATACGCAGTATTTT
TRBJ1-1,TRBV5-1,NA,TRBD1,CASSSQPGQGVNTEAFF,TGCGCCAGCAGCTCCCAACCGGGACAGGGTGTGAACACTGAAGCTTTCTTT
TRBJ2-3,TRBV4-3,NA,TRBD2,CASSQELAGAGDTQYF,TGCGCCAGCAGTCAAGAACTAGCGGGGGCGGGAGATACGCAGTATTTT
TRBJ2-2,TRBV4-3,NA,TRBD2,CASSPRSPMGLGELFF,TGCGCCAGCAGTCCAAGATCCCCAATGGGACTAGGGGAGCTGTTTTTT
TRBJ2-2,TRBV7-9,NA,NA,CASTGRPLGTGELFF,TGTGCCAGCACGGGTCGGCCTTTAGGCACCGGGGAGCTGTTTTTT
TRBJ1-2,TRBV5-4,many,NA,CASSLPGVEYGYTF,TGTGCCAGCAGCCTGCCCGGGGTCGAGTATGGCTACACCTTC
TRBJ2-7,TRBV9,NA,TRBD1,CASSVVSDREGEQYF,TGTGCCAGCAGCGTGGTATCGGACAGGGAAGGCGAGCAGTACTTC
TRBJ2-1,TRBV5-8,NA,TRBD2,CASSGGLAGGYNEQFF,TGTGCCAGCAGCGGCGGACTAGCGGGGGGATACAATGAGCAGTTCTTC
TRBJ2-7,TRBV5-4,NA,TRBD2,CASSSKKAGGPYEQYF,TGTGCCAGCAGCTCCAAAAAAGCGGGAGGTCCCTACGAGCAGTACTTC
TRBJ1-3,TRBV7-9,NA,NA,CASRYSSGNTIYF,TGTGCCAGCAGGTACAGCTCTGGAAACACCATATATTTT
TRBJ2-1,TRBV12-3/TRBV12-4,NA,NA,CASSVDYNEQFF,TGTGCCAGCAGCGTGGACTACAATGAGCAGTTCTTC
TRBJ2-1,TRBV5-6,NA,NA,CASSPAGGSSYNEQFF,TGTGCCAGCAGCCCCGCCGGGGGCAGCTCCTACAATGAGCAGTTCTTC
TRBJ1-1,TRBV28,NA,NA,CASSLISGSEAFF,TGTGCCAGCAGTTTAATATCGGGTTCTGAAGCTTTCTTT